There are a few counts of the clone carrying this T cell receptor beta chain. The ends lost 5 bases at V and 3 bases at J; junction bases unmatched: 10. Germline V gene lookup returns CDR1 MNHNY and CDR2 SVGAGI (reference sequence). The CDR3 has 16 residues. The data were obtained in a study of early T cells in non-severe SARS-CoV-2 infection. Overall study context: Unsorted whole blood bulk RNA was sequenced, with unpaired chains.

TCRdb independently ran MiXCR on the 5' RACE reads; one entry per CDR3 protein. The table records 35,000 to 50,000 distinct CDR3 sequences, about 5.9% of them present only once. Specimen: whole blood, collected at baseline. The TCR was taken from an adult who was a healthcare worker with PCR-confirmed SARS-CoV-2 infection or an uninfected control (not recorded which). The rearrangement uses TRBV6-6 and TRBJ2-3; 8 bases align to TRBD1. CDR3 sequence: CASSPPRRGLTDTQYF. CDR3 sequence (DNA): TGTGCCAGCAGTCCCCCCCGCAGGGGGCTAACAGATACGCAGTATTTT.